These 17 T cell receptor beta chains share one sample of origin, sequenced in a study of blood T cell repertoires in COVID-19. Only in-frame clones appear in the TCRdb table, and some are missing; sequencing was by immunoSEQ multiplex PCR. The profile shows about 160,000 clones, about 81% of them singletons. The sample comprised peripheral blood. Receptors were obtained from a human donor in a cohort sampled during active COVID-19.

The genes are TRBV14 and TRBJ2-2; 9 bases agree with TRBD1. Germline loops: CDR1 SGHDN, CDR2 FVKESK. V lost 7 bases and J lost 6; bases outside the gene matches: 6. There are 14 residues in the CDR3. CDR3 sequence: CASTPGTGSGELFF. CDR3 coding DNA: TGTGCCAGCACACCCGGGACAGGGTCCGGGGAGCTGTTTTTT. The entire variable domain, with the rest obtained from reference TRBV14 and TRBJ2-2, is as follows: EAGVTQFPSHSVIEKGQTVTLRCDPISGHDNLYWYRRVMGKEIKFLLHFVKESKQDESGMPNNRFLAERTGGTYSTLKVQPAELEDSGVYFCASTPGTGSGELFFGEGSRLTVL.

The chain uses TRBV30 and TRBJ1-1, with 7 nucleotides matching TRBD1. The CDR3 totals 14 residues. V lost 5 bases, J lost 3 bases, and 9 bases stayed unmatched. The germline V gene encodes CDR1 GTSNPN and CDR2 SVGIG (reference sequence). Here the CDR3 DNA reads TGTGCCTGGGTGGAACAGGGGTGGGACACTGAAGCTTTCTTT. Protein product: CAWVEQGWDTEAFF. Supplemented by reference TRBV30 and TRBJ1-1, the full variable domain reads SQTIHQWPATLVQPVGSPLSLECTVEGTSNPNLYWYRQAAGRGLQLLFYSVGIGQISSEVPQNLSASRPQDRQFILSSKKLLLSDSGFYLCAWVEQGWDTEAFFGQGTRLTVV.

In DNA form, the CDR3 reads TGCAGTGCTTCTAGGGGCGGTGAAGCTTTCTTT. This gives the protein CSASRGGEAFF. The V gene is TRBV20-1, the J gene TRBJ1-1; D perhaps matches TRBD1 (5 bases). The V end lost 5 bases, the J end lost 7 bases, and 11 bases lay between the germline ends. Germline V CDR1 and CDR2: DFQATT, SNEGSKA (reference sequence). The CDR3 totals 11 residues.

The CDR3 nucleotides read TGTGCCAGCAGGCGGGACAGTTATGAGACCCAGTACTTC. The encoded protein is CASRRDSYETQYF. V is TRBV12-3 or TRBV12-4 and J is TRBJ2-5, with D possibly matching TRBD1 (7 bases). Trimming stripped 6 bases from V and 5 bases from J, with 13 bases between. CDR3 size: 13 residues.

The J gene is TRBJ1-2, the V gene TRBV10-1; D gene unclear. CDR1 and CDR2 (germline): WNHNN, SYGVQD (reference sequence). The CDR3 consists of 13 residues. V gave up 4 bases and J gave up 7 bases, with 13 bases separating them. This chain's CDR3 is CASSARVGGGYTF. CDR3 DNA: TGCGCCAGCAGTGCCCGTGTTGGAGGTGGCTACACCTTC.

The CDR3 DNA reads TGTGCCTGGAGTGAAAGGGGTTACGAGCAGTACTTC. This codes for CAWSERGYEQYF. The J gene is TRBJ2-7, the V gene TRBV30; a possible D gene is TRBD1 (5 bases). V was cut by 1 base and J by 4 bases, with 8 bases left in between. CDR1 GTSNPN and CDR2 SVGIG come from the germline V gene (reference sequence). This CDR3 is 12 amino acids long.

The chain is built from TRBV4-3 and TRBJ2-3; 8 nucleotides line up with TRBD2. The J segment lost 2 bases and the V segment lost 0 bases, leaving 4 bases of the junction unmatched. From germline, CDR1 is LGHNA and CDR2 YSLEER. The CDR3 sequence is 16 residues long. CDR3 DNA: TGCGCCAGCAGCCAAGACAGCGGGGGACCCACAGATACGCAGTATTTT. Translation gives CASSQDSGGPTDTQYF.

In DNA, the CDR3 is TGTGCCAGCAGTCTATTAGGGGCAGGGGGGGAAAAACTGTTTTTT. It codes for CASSLLGAGGEKLFF. J is TRBJ1-4 and V is TRBV28; 7 nucleotides match TRBD1. Germline V gene lookup returns CDR1 MDHEN and CDR2 SYDVKM. The CDR3 length is 15 residues. Trimming removed 5 bases from V and 8 bases from J; junction bases left unmatched: 11.

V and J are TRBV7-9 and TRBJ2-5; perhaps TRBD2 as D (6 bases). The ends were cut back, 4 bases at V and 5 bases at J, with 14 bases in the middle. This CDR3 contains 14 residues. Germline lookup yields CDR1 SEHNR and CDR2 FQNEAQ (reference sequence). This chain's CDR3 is CASSWATSAETQYF. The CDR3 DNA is TGTGCCAGCAGCTGGGCGACTAGTGCGGAGACCCAGTACTTC.

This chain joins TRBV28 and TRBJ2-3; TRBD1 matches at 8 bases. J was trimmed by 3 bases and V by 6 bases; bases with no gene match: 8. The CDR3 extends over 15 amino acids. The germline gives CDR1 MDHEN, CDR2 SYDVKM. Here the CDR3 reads CASSDPGGGTDTQYF. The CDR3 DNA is TGTGCCAGCAGCGACCCAGGGGGCGGGACAGATACGCAGTATTTT.

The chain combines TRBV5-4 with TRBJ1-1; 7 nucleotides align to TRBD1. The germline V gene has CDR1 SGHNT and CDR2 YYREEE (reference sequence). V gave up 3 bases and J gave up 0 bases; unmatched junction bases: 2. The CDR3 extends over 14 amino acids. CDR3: CASSSDRVNTEAFF. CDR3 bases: TGTGCCAGCAGCTCAGACAGGGTGAACACTGAAGCTTTCTTT.

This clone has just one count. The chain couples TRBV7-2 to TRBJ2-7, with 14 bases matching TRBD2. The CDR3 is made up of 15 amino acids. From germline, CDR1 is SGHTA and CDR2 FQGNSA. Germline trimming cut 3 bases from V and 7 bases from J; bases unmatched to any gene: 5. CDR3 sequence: CASSFGLAGGKEQYF. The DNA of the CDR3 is TGTGCCAGCAGCTTTGGACTAGCGGGAGGAAAAGAGCAGTACTTC.

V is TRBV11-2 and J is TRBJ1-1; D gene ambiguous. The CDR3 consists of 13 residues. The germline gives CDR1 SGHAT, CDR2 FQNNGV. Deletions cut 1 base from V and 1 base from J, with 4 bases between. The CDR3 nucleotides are TGTGCCAGCAGCTTAGTCTGGAACACTGAAGCTTTCTTT. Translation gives CASSLVWNTEAFF. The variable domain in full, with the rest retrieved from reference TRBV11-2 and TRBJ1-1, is EAGVAQSPRYKIIEKRQSVAFWCNPISGHATLYWYQQILGQGPKLLIQFQNNGVVDDSQLPKDRFSAERLKGVDSTLKIQPAKLEDSAVYLCASSLVWNTEAFFGQGTRLTVV.

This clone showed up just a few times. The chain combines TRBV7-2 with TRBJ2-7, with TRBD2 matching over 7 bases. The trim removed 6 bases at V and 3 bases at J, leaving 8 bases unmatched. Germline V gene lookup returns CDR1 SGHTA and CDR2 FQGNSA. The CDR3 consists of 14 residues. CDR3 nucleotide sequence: TGTGCCAGCAGTCCCGGACTAGAATACTACGAGCAGTACTTC. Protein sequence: CASSPGLEYYEQYF.

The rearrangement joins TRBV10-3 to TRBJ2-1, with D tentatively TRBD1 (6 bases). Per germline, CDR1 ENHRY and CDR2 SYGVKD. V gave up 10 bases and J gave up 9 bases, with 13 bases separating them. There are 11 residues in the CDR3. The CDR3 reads CASRGRGEQFF. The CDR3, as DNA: TGTGCCAGCAGGGGAAGGGGTGAGCAGTTCTTC.

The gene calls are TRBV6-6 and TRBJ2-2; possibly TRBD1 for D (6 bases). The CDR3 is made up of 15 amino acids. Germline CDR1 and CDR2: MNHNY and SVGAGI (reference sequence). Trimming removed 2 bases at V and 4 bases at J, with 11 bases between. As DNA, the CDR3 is TGTGCCAGCAGTTACCGGGGACACAGCACCGGGGAGCTGTTTTTT. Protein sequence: CASSYRGHSTGELFF.

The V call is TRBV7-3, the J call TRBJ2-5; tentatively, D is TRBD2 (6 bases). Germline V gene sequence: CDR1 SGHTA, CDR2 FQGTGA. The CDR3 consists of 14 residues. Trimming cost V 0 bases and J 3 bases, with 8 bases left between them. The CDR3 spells CASSLTGSKETQYF. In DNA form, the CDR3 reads TGTGCCAGCAGCTTAACCGGGAGTAAAGAGACCCAGTACTTC.